This is a list of T cell receptor beta chains from one sample in a study of naive and memory T cell subsets. TCRdb called the 5' RACE reads again in MiXCR, with one record for every CDR3 protein. The table has 45,000 to 55,000 distinct CDR3 sequences, over 3.5% seen once; the top ten hold under 0.95%. The origin of the receptors is a female donor in good health. Both conserved end residues are part of each CDR3.

cdr3_length v_call cdr3_aa
14 TRBV6-5 CASSYETLGYEQYF
16 TRBV19 CASSIGWDHRTDTQYF
15 TRBV29-1 CSVVGGEIITGELFF
11 TRBV29-1 CSVEANYGYTF
13 TRBV14 CASSQKGAYGYTF
15 TRBV4-1 CASSPWQGTDNEQFF
13 TRBV12-3/TRBV12-4 CASRDRGKNEQFF
15 TRBV7-8 CASSGEQGDGSPLHF
14 TRBV28 CASSQGSRQDTQYF
15 TRBV15 CATSRQRGRNEKLFF
16 TRBV20-1 CSAALPNRDSSYEQYF
12 TRBV27 CASKGRDQPQHF
16 TRBV18 CASSRASGSWNGIQYF
14 TRBV7-8 CASSPRDIYQPQHF
18 TRBV19 CASSILGTGTTNTGELFF
15 TRBV29-1 CSVEGGTVENYGYTF
13 TRBV24-1 CATSPTSEGEQFF
14 TRBV6-2/TRBV6-3 CASTILGAANEQFF
17 TRBV5-1 CASSFGPRGAASYEQYF
15 TRBV3-1 CASSQDQVGGDEQFF
17 TRBV11-3 CASSLASGQGWDNEQFF
17 TRBV7-2 CASSLVLTSGSIYEQYF
16 TRBV7-2 CASSPLGLAAYNEQFF
13 TRBV29-1 CSVEDPPGAEAFF
15 TRBV20-1 CSARRDRGSDTEAFF
12 TRBV20-1 CSVPTANTEAFF
13 TRBV6-2/TRBV6-3 CASSLLAAYEQYF
15 TRBV4-1 CASSQVGTSSYEQYF
15 TRBV7-2 CASSSLILGNNEQFF
15 TRBV6-1 CASPGLAGLTGELFF
15 TRBV12-3/TRBV12-4 CASSLVGTAKETQYF
13 TRBV7-2 CASSLPGANVLTF
16 TRBV7-2 CASSLDRTGDTSGYTF
15 TRBV5-1 CASSLGRQPGNTIYF
15 TRBV7-8 CASSPRDPGANVLTF
14 TRBV19 CASKPGLESYEQYF
14 TRBV28 CASSFPGSTDTQYF
15 TRBV6-5 CASSYSGALYNEQFF
15 TRBV27 CASSSTPWIQETQYF
14 TRBV6-5 CASSLEGPLYEQFF
14 TRBV28 CASSSAQGSYGYTF
20 TRBV28 CASSELRFGGANPGANVLTF
18 TRBV7-9 CASSPQFPGTGVTGELFF
19 TRBV28 CASRQVVGQGLKPNQPQHF
15 TRBV6-6 CASMHLAEIYQPQHF
15 TRBV6-2/TRBV6-3 CASSDIAGGLNEQFF
13 TRBV29-1 CSVEDGSNTEAFF
22 TRBV4-1 CASSRTTGKDSEITRSYNEQFF
18 TRBV28 CASSLRRWDRGAKNIQYF
14 TRBV29-1 CSVRTGANSYEQYF
12 TRBV7-2 CASSLVENIQYF